The entry below gives a single T cell receptor (beta chain) sequence along with its context. Its antigen is unknown. No much larger clone exists at a distance of one base, and base qualities are not known. TCR beta CDR3 regions were amplified from RNA transcripts. A first-round RT-PCR of the TCR CDR3 used the HTBI primer set with the Qiagen OneStep RT-PCR kit. The libraries were constructed in a second round of multiplex PCR and then size-selected and purified. The libraries were sequenced on an Illumina HiSeq2000 using paired-end 100 bp reads. Per the source publication's procedure: SOAPnuke was used to process the raw data, throwing out any read that contained adapters or uncalled bases, had a mean Phred below 15, or lacked an exact constant-primer or identifier match. COPE v1.2.5 was used to merge high-quality paired reads, and clonotypes were defined as unique nucleotide sequences. Clonotypes were aligned to IMGT TRBV, TRBD and TRBJ reference segments using MiTCR v1.1. Only V-J combinations with frequency above 0.0001, covering 99% to 99.2% of repertoires, were analysed. The TCS score was defined as F50 (clonal expansion) divided by E x V (chaos), with BLOSUM62-based TCRdist calculated between CDR3 peptides within each V-J. Welch's t-statistics and random forest reduced around 550 V-J features to 10 to 15, which were used in a naive Bayes classifier (R e1071). TCRdb reran the public reads through fastp at Q25 and MiXCR, keeping productive beta chains. Rows merge per CDR3 protein into single entries with the most common DNA and genes. The V and J calls and clone size come from TCRdb's table, not from the authors' own analysis. This sample has a few hundred thousand distinct CDR3 sequences in its table, and roughly 15% of those were observed once. The leading ten clones occupy more than 30% of the sample.

This entry belongs to a study of T cells in Graves' hyperthyroidism and ophthalmopathy (dated by TCRdb to about 2019). Describing the broader study: Peripheral blood samples were taken at the time of initial diagnosis, prior to any treatment. The roughly 94 discovery patients were randomly split 7:3 into training and test sets. After sampling, hyperthyroidism patients received methimazole starting at 30 mg daily, and ophthalmopathy patients received high-dose intravenous methylprednisolone. Whether ophthalmopathy could be predicted prospectively was tested in an independent validation cohort made up of about 18 hyperthyroidism patients plus 17 patients who later progressed to ophthalmopathy. The paper describes TCR Vbeta CDR3 sequencing of 140 or so peripheral blood samples, made up of some 42 ophthalmopathy patients, around 78 hyperthyroidism patients and about 17 progressor patients. Thyroid tissue and blood T-cell repertoires from more than five Graves' hyperthyroidism patients were also compared in the study. A discovery cohort of about 95 patients, 43 with Graves' ophthalmopathy and 55 to 60 with stable Graves' hyperthyroidism, was used to find distinguishing TCR V-J signatures. Paper-wide results and their limitations: A 13 V-J signature model separated ophthalmopathy from stable hyperthyroidism, with about 88% sensitivity and just under 84% specificity in cross-validation and 80%/75% in testing. Most expanded thyroid clonotypes (frequency above 0.001) were also detected in blood, a finding suggesting that blood repertoires may reflect thyroid immune responses. Sample size was not statistically predetermined, and investigators were not blinded to group allocation. During validation, the model predicted progression to ophthalmopathy a median of about 6.3 months ahead of onset, with approximately 70% sensitivity and 72.22% specificity.

The hyperthyroidism patients were between 18 and 65 years old and newly diagnosed, with a disease duration of less than 2 months. Patients with uncontrolled infections, other autoimmune diseases, pregnancy or lactation were excluded. Diagnoses were based on clinical symptoms, serum thyroxine and TRAb, thyroid ultrasound and orbital computed tomography. For progressor patients, blood was drawn at the first diagnosis of hyperthyroidism, before any ophthalmopathy symptoms had appeared. Ficoll-Paque density gradient centrifugation was used to isolate PBMCs from around 10 ml of fresh peripheral blood. Progressor patients were initially diagnosed with Graves' hyperthyroidism and developed ophthalmopathy during follow-up. Total RNA was extracted using Trizol reagent, and RNA quality was assessed on an Agilent 2100 Bioanalyzer. The V end loses 3 bases and the J end loses 6 bases, and a stretch of 14 bases separates them. The CDR3 runs 14 residues from the cysteine to the phenylalanine. Of the read, only the CDR3 DNA is kept; its 42 bases are in frame from base 1. The germline V gene provides CDR1 MGHRA and CDR2 YSYEKL.

The chain joins TRBV4-1 to TRBJ1-2; the D gene is possibly TRBD1, with 5 bases matching. Sequencing was carried out using blood. This TCR was sampled from a woman between 45 and 60 years old with Graves' hyperthyroidism that later progressed to Graves' ophthalmopathy. The nucleotide sequence is given as TGCGCCAGCAGCCACCCACCGGGACGGAATGGCTACACCTTC. Its translation reads: CASSHPPGRNGYTF.